The clone carrying this T cell receptor (beta chain) has only a few counts. The source of the sample is a study of T cells in Graves' hyperthyroidism and ophthalmopathy. Study details: Once the initial diagnosis was made, peripheral blood was obtained before any treatment.

From RNA transcripts, TCR beta CDR3 regions were amplified. The primer set for the first-round RT-PCR of the TCR CDR3 was HTBI. Each CDR3 protein is one row after TCRdb ran MiXCR on the multiplex PCR reads. This table holds around 420,000 distinct CDR3 sequences, about 13% found once. Using 10 ml of fresh peripheral blood, PBMCs were prepared. Trimming removed 0 bases from V and 5 bases from J; junction bases left unmatched: 7. CDR3 length: 16 residues. Germline assignment: CDR1 MNHEY and CDR2 SVGAGI. The sequence derives from a woman between 18 and 29 years old with Graves' hyperthyroidism. The chain carries TRBV6-5 and TRBJ2-1, with 7 bases aligning to TRBD2. The sample consisted of blood. The CDR3 DNA follows: TGTGCCAGCAGTTACTCGGCGGGAGCGCTGGACAATGAGCAGTTCTTC. It translates to CASSYSAGALDNEQFF.